The rows below give T cell receptor beta chains drawn from one sample of a study of T-cell reconstitution after alpha-beta-depleted transplantation in children. TCRdb recomputed calls from the PCR reads with MiXCR, one row per CDR3 protein. The table lists 450,000 to 550,000 distinct CDR3 sequences, more than 9.5% of them singletons. Sequencing used PBMCs, mostly from graft donor cells, obtained 180 days after TCRalphabeta/CD19-depleted stem cell transplant. Receptors originate from a female patient aged 2-9 years who had a stem cell transplant for aplastic anemia, so the T cells may come from the graft donor. CDR3s include the opening cysteine and the closing phenylalanine or tryptophan. A D gene is named only where the DNA matches it firmly. Clone size, where shown, is once, few, many, or a class for clones that have expanded.

clone size	D gene	V gene	J gene	CDR3 protein	CDR3 DNA
few	TRBD2	TRBV29-1	TRBJ2-1	CSVVRLADSLSYNEQFF	TGCAGCGTTGTCAGGCTAGCGGACTCTCTCTCCTACAATGAGCAGTTCTTC
few	TRBD1	TRBV12-3/TRBV12-4	TRBJ2-5	CASSTVGTGWSGTQYF	TGTGCCAGCAGTACCGTCGGGACAGGGTGGTCGGGGACCCAGTACTTC
.	TRBD2	TRBV14	TRBJ2-1	CASSPKGTRKEAREQFF	TGTGCCAGCAGCCCGAAGGGGACTAGGAAAGAGGCGCGTGAGCAGTTCTTC
.	TRBD2	TRBV20-1	TRBJ2-5	CSVGPRRSREKETQYF	TGCAGTGTCGGCCCACGGCGGTCGCGGGAGAAAGAGACCCAGTACTTC
.	TRBD2	TRBV2	TRBJ2-1	CASTERGLSSSYNEQFF	TGTGCCAGCACCGAGCGGGGTTTATCGAGCTCCTACAATGAGCAGTTCTTC
few	.	TRBV6-6	TRBJ2-7	CASTPILAYEQYF	TGTGCCAGCACCCCGATCCTGGCCTACGAGCAGTACTTC
few	.	TRBV12-5	TRBJ2-1	CASGTLISSSYNEQFF	TGTGCTAGTGGTACCCTAATCTCGAGCTCCTACAATGAGCAGTTCTTC
few	.	TRBV20-1	TRBJ1-1	CSARNRNNDAFF	TGCAGTGCTAGAAACAGGAACAACGACGCTTTCTTT
many	.	TRBV28	TRBJ2-1	CASSSFNEQFF	TGTGCCAGCAGTTCCTTCAATGAGCAGTTCTTC
few	.	TRBV5-6	TRBJ1-2	CASSLIRQIYGYTF	TGTGCCAGCAGCTTGATCCGCCAGATCTATGGCTACACCTTC
few	TRBD1	TRBV29-1	TRBJ1-1	CSVESRDSTTEAFF	TGCAGCGTTGAATCTCGGGACAGTACCACTGAAGCTTTCTTT
few	.	TRBV12-3/TRBV12-4	TRBJ1-5	CASSRRNSNQPQHF	TGTGCCAGCAGCCGAAGGAACAGCAATCAGCCCCAGCATTTT
.	.	TRBV29-1	TRBJ1-2	CSVVAVNYGYTF	TGCAGCGTTGTTGCCGTTAACTATGGCTACACCTTC
.	TRBD2	TRBV20-1	TRBJ2-1	CSARDLREVYNEQFF	TGCAGTGCTAGAGATCTTCGGGAGGTCTACAATGAGCAGTTCTTC
few	TRBD2	TRBV11-2	TRBJ2-1	CATRGGLAGGNSYNEQFF	TGTGCCACCAGAGGGGGACTTGCGGGGGGGAACTCCTACAATGAGCAGTTCTTC
few	.	TRBV2	TRBJ1-5	CASSEDGQPQHF	TGTGCCAGCAGTGAGGACGGTCAGCCCCAGCATTTT
many	.	TRBV10-3	TRBJ2-3	CAISERGSTDTQYF	TGTGCCATCAGTGAACGGGGGAGCACAGATACGCAGTATTTT
few	.	TRBV4-3	TRBJ1-6	CASSQRGSYNSPLHF	TGCGCCAGCAGCCAGAGGGGATCCTATAATTCACCCCTCCACTTT
few	TRBD2	TRBV6-5	TRBJ2-1	CASSTRLAGHNEQFF	TGTGCCAGCAGTACAAGACTAGCGGGCCACAATGAGCAGTTCTTC
few	.	TRBV15	TRBJ1-1	CATSSRRPTGATEAFF	TGTGCCACCAGCAGCCGACGACCGACAGGAGCCACTGAAGCTTTCTTT
few	.	TRBV20-1	TRBJ2-3	CSARSGTGTDTQYF	TGCAGTGCTAGATCCGGGACTGGGACAGATACGCAGTATTTT
.	.	TRBV29-1	TRBJ2-2	CSVESRGRTGELFF	TGCAGCGTTGAATCCAGGGGTCGTACCGGGGAGCTGTTTTTT
few	TRBD1	TRBV2	TRBJ1-2	CASSTPSGGGGARIDYGYTF	TGTGCCAGCAGTACTCCTTCAGGGGGGGGAGGCGCCAGAATTGACTATGGCTACACCTTC
.	.	TRBV7-8	TRBJ1-3	CASSLERTLSGHTIYF	TGTGCCAGCAGCTTAGAAAGGACGTTAAGCGGCCACACCATATATTTT
few	TRBD1	TRBV20-1	TRBJ1-1	CSAGTGGMWNTEAFF	TGCAGTGCTGGGACAGGGGGTATGTGGAACACTGAAGCTTTCTTT
many	TRBD2	TRBV7-9	TRBJ2-3	CASSFPQQREWDTQYF	TGTGCCAGCAGCTTCCCCCAGCAGCGGGAGTGGGATACGCAGTATTTT